Listed here is a single T cell receptor (beta chain). The antigen is unknown. This sample was included in a study of cytomegalovirus exposure and HLA in healthy donors. The study's findings and limits: CMV serostatus alone was available as immune exposure information. A classifier reportedly called cytomegalovirus status with high sensitivity and specificity. Later analysis revealed greater clonal expansion in HLA-associated TCR beta chains than in equally common others.

Trimming at V came to 7 bases and at J to 12 bases, leaving 18 bases not matched to a gene. The germline gives CDR1 SGHAT, CDR2 FQNNGV. The CDR3 is made up of 15 amino acids. A multiplex PCR was run with 60 Vbeta primers and 13 Jbeta primers. Libraries were prepared by immunoSEQ multiplex PCR; TCRdb keeps only in-frame clonotypes and omits some of them. This sample has some 150,000 clones, with around 84% found just once. The sequence was obtained from a woman aged 35 to 49 in good health and CMV-seropositive. The rearrangement links TRBV11-2 to TRBJ2-3; 8 positions agree with TRBD2. Sequenced sample: PBMCs. In nucleotides, the CDR3 is TGTGCCAGCACCTTTTTAGCGGGACCGACATGGTTACAGTATTTT. It specifies CASTFLAGPTWLQYF. Looking up the rest from reference TRBV11-2 and TRBJ2-3 gives the full variable domain: EAGVAQSPRYKIIEKRQSVAFWCNPISGHATLYWYQQILGQGPKLLIQFQNNGVVDDSQLPKDRFSAERLKGVDSTLKIQPAKLEDSAVYLCASTFLAGPTWLQYFGPGTRLTVL.